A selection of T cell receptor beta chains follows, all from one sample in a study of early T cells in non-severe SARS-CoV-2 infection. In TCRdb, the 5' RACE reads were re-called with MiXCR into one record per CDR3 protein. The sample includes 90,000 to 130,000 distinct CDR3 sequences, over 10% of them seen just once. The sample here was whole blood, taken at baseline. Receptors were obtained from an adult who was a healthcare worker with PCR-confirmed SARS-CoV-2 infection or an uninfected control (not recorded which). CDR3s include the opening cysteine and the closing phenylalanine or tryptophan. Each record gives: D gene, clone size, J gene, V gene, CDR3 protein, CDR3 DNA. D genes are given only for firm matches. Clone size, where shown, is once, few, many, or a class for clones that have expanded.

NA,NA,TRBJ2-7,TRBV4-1,CASSQGQGFYEQYF,TGCGCCAGCAGCCAAGGTCAGGGGTTCTACGAGCAGTACTTC
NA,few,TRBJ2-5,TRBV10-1,CASSDVGVGETQYF,TGCGCCAGCAGTGATGTGGGAGTCGGCGAGACCCAGTACTTC
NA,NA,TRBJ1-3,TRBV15,CATSRGPRGGNTIYF,TGTGCCACCAGCAGAGGACCCCGCGGAGGAAACACCATATATTTT
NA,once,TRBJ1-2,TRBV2,CASNENSGYTF,TGTGCCAGCAATGAAAACTCTGGCTACACCTTC
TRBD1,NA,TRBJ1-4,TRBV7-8,CASSYLGQGHANEKLFF,TGTGCCAGCAGCTATCTCGGACAGGGGCATGCTAATGAAAAACTGTTTTTT
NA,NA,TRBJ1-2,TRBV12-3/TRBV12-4,CASSFGGAVGYTF,TGTGCCAGCAGTTTCGGGGGGGCGGTAGGCTACACCTTC
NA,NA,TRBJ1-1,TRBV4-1,CASSQLSTGLTEAFF,TGCGCCAGCAGCCAACTGTCTACAGGGCTCACTGAAGCTTTCTTT
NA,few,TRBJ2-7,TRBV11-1,CASGIRGHEQYF,TGTGCCAGCGGAATCCGAGGCCACGAGCAGTACTTC
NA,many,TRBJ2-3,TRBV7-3,CASSVTRSTDTQYF,TGTGCCAGCAGCGTGACTAGAAGCACAGATACGCAGTATTTT
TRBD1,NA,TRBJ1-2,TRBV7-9,CASSLTQGDVYGYTF,TGTGCCAGCAGCTTGACCCAGGGGGATGTCTATGGCTACACCTTC
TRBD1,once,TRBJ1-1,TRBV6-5,CASRRQGLAFF,TGTGCCAGCAGAAGACAGGGGTTGGCTTTCTTT
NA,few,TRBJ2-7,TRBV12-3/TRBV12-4,CASSLELREQYF,TGTGCCAGCAGTTTAGAACTGAGGGAGCAGTACTTC
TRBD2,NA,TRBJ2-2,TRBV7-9,CASSPRLAEGGGELFF,TGTGCCAGCAGCCCCCGACTAGCGGAAGGAGGCGGGGAGCTGTTTTTT
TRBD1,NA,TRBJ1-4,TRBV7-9,CASSSWTGSGEKLFF,TGTGCCAGCAGCTCGTGGACAGGGAGTGGGGAAAAACTGTTTTTT
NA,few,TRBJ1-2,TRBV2,CASSYLRRSEDYGYTF,TGTGCCAGCAGTTACTTGAGGAGATCCGAGGACTATGGCTACACCTTC
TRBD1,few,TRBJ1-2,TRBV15,CATSRDIPGGYGYTF,TGTGCCACCAGCAGAGATATCCCAGGGGGCTATGGCTACACCTTC
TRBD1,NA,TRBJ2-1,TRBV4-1,CASEGAVDEQFF,TGCGCCAGCGAGGGGGCGGTGGATGAGCAGTTCTTC
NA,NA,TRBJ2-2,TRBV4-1,CASSHLWQDQHTGELFF,TGCGCCAGCAGCCACCTTTGGCAAGACCAACACACCGGGGAGCTGTTTTTT